The 22 T cell receptor beta chains below were found in one sample sequenced in a study of cytomegalovirus exposure and HLA in healthy donors. Amplification used 60 Vbeta primers and 13 Jbeta primers. TCRdb keeps only in-frame clones here, not all; method: immunoSEQ multiplex PCR. Counted here are 130,000 or so clones, 81% occurring once; the ten biggest clones make up less than 2.5%. Sequenced: PBMCs. The origin of the receptors is a woman aged 40-49 years in good health and CMV-seronegative.

V is TRBV11-2 and J is TRBJ2-6; perhaps TRBD2 as D (5 bases). The CDR3 has 17 amino acids. The germline gives CDR1 SGHAT, CDR2 FQNNGV. V gave up 3 bases and J gave up 0 bases, with 12 bases separating them. The CDR3 region has the DNA TGTGCCAGCAGCTTTGGCGGGTTTAGCTCTGGGGCCAACGTCCTGACTTTC. It codes for CASSFGGFSSGANVLTF.

This chain joins TRBV19 and TRBJ1-1; 8 nucleotides agree with TRBD1. CDR1 is LNHDA, CDR2 SQIVND, per germline (reference sequence). The CDR3 is made up of 14 amino acids. The J segment lost 4 bases and the V segment lost 9 bases, leaving 10 bases of the junction unmatched. The CDR3 nucleotides are TGTGCCAGCCTGTGGACAGGGAAGGTCACTGAAGCTTTCTTT. Translating it yields CASLWTGKVTEAFF. The variable domain in full, completed from reference TRBV19 and TRBJ1-1, reads DGGITQSPKYLFRKEGQNVTLSCEQNLNHDAMYWYRQDPGQGLRLIYYSQIVNDFQKGDIAEGYSVSREKKESFPLTVTSAQKNPTAFYLCASLWTGKVTEAFFGQGTRLTVV.

The chain recombines TRBV19 with TRBJ1-5, with 7 positions matching TRBD1. Germline CDR1 LNHDA, CDR2 SQIVND (reference sequence). The J segment lost 5 bases and the V segment lost 7 bases, leaving 5 bases of the junction unmatched. The CDR3 is 13 residues long. This chain's CDR3 is CASMGQTYQPQHF. CDR3 nucleotide sequence: TGTGCCAGTATGGGACAGACCTATCAGCCCCAGCATTTT.

This clone showed up just once. The chain carries TRBV5-1 and TRBJ2-7, with 8 bases aligning to TRBD1. CDR3 length equals 16 residues. The germline gives CDR1 SGHRS, CDR2 YFSETQ. Germline trimming cut 3 bases from V and 3 bases from J; bases unmatched to any gene: 11. The CDR3 spells CASSYMQGQANYEQYF. Written as DNA, the CDR3 is TGCGCCAGCAGCTACATGCAGGGACAGGCCAACTACGAGCAGTACTTC.

The rearrangement joins TRBV7-3 to TRBJ2-1; D remains ambiguous. Germline lookup yields CDR1 SGHTA and CDR2 FQGTGA. V was shortened by 4 bases and J by 5 bases, with 12 bases between the two germline ends. The CDR3 has 14 amino acids. CDR3 sequence reads: CASSSLTGDNEQFF. CDR3 nucleotides: TGTGCCAGCAGCTCTTTGACTGGAGACAATGAGCAGTTCTTC.

J is TRBJ1-4 and V is TRBV7-2; unclear D gene. CDR3 length: 15 amino acids. Germline V gene lookup returns CDR1 SGHTA and CDR2 FQGNSA. Between the trimmed V and J ends, which lost 1 base and 4 bases, there was a span of 10 bases. CDR3 sequence (DNA): TGTGCCAGCAGCTTAGGAAACAGCCTTAATGAAAAACTGTTTTTT. This codes for CASSLGNSLNEKLFF. Filled out from reference TRBV7-2 and TRBJ1-4, the complete variable domain reads GAGVSQSPSNKVTEKGKDVELRCDPISGHTALYWYRQSLGQGLEFLIYFQGNSAPDKSGLPSDRFSAERTGGSVSTLTIQRTQQEDSAVYLCASSLGNSLNEKLFFGSGTQLSVL.

The rearrangement uses TRBV18 and TRBJ2-3, with D possibly being TRBD2 (7 bases). CDR3 size: 18 residues. Deletions cut 6 bases from V and 0 bases from J, with 22 bases between. CDR1 is KGHSH, CDR2 LQKENI, per germline. The chain's CDR3 is CASSTRGALSTSTDTQYF. DNA for the CDR3: TGTGCCAGCTCCACCCGGGGGGCGTTGAGCACTAGCACAGATACGCAGTATTTT. The whole variable domain, remainder taken from reference TRBV18 and TRBJ2-3, is NAGVMQNPRHLVRRRGQEARLRCSPMKGHSHVYWYRQLPEEGLKFMVYLQKENIIDESGMPKERFSAEFPKEGPSILRIQQVVRGDSAAYFCASSTRGALSTSTDTQYFGPGTRLTVL.

The chain couples TRBV10-3 to TRBJ1-2; 7 bases match TRBD1. Germline V gene lookup returns CDR1 ENHRY and CDR2 SYGVKD. The CDR3 length is 13 residues. V shed 6 bases, J shed 3 bases, and the junction held 4 bases outside the gene matches. CDR3 coding DNA: TGTGCCATCAGACCTACAGGGGACTATGGCTACACCTTC. Protein sequence: CAIRPTGDYGYTF.

The chain uses TRBV10-2 and TRBJ2-7, with 12 bases lining up with TRBD1. The CDR3 is 14 amino acids. The V segment lost 3 bases and the J segment 9 bases; nucleotides outside the gene matches: 6. Germline values: CDR1 WSHSY, CDR2 SAAADI. CDR3 in amino acids: CASSDQGQGALQYF. The DNA of the CDR3 is TGCGCCAGCAGTGACCAGGGACAGGGGGCTTTGCAGTACTTC.

DNA for the CDR3: TGTGCCAGCAGGGAACGACGGCAGGGGGCGAACTATGGCTACACCTTC. Protein product: CASRERRQGANYGYTF. The chain recombines TRBV2 with TRBJ1-2; 8 bases are shared with TRBD1. This CDR3 region has 16 residues. The V segment lost 6 bases and the J segment 2 bases; nucleotides outside the gene matches: 11. Germline assignment: CDR1 SNHLY and CDR2 FYNNEI.

On this clone itself: The junction does not match germline at one end; this may be a read error. The chain employs TRBV19 and TRBJ2-1, with 12 positions matching TRBD1. There are 18 residues in the CDR3. In germline, CDR1 is LNHDA, CDR2 SQIVND (reference sequence). In DNA form, the CDR3 reads TGTGCCAGTAAGGCCGGGGGTCCCGGGACAGGGGGCTACTATGAGCAGTTCTTC. Its protein is CASKAGGPGTGGYYEQFF.

The chain joins TRBV7-9 to TRBJ2-1, with TRBD1 as a possible D gene (6 bases). V gave up 2 bases and J gave up 6 bases, with 23 bases separating them. Germline V gene sequence: CDR1 SEHNR, CDR2 FQNEAQ (reference sequence). The CDR3 runs 18 residues. For the CDR3, the DNA is TGTGCCAGCAGCTTAAAGGGGCAGGGGATCTCTGTCGGCAATGAGCAGTTCTTC. It encodes CASSLKGQGISVGNEQFF.

This chain uses TRBV11-2 with TRBJ2-3, with 8 nucleotides matching TRBD2. This CDR3 comprises 17 residues. J was trimmed by 3 bases and V by 0 bases; bases with no gene match: 8. Germline lookup yields CDR1 SGHAT and CDR2 FQNNGV. In DNA, the CDR3 is TGTGCCAGCAGCTTAGAGTCTAGCGGGTTCGGGACAGATACGCAGTATTTT. Amino acid sequence: CASSLESSGFGTDTQYF.

The V call is TRBV7-2, the J call TRBJ2-2; D is possibly TRBD1 (5 bases). Germline lookup yields CDR1 SGHTA and CDR2 FQGNSA. V lost 1 base and J lost 7, with 10 bases in between. CDR3 length equals 14 residues. The CDR3 region is CASSLGQPYGELFF. CDR3 coding DNA: TGTGCCAGCAGCTTAGGACAGCCGTACGGGGAGCTGTTTTTT.

The V call is TRBV5-8, the J call TRBJ2-5; 12 positions agree with TRBD1. Germline assignment: CDR1 SGHTS and CDR2 YDEGEE. J lost 5 bases, V lost 0 bases, and 2 bases had no gene match. This CDR3 contains 15 residues. In DNA form, the CDR3 reads TGTGCCAGCAGCTTGGGGGACAGGGGGCGTGAGACCCAGTACTTC. Its protein product is CASSLGDRGRETQYF.

The CDR3 DNA is TGCGCCAGTCGACAGAAACCTTTCTATGGCTACACCTTC. This encodes CASRQKPFYGYTF. The chain carries TRBV5-1 and TRBJ1-2; D possibly corresponds to TRBD1 (5 bases). CDR3 length: 13 amino acids. The germline V and J ends were trimmed by 8 bases and 4 bases, with 15 bases remaining between them. CDR1 is SGHRS, CDR2 YFSETQ, per germline.

The chain combines TRBV11-2 with TRBJ2-3, with D possibly TRBD1 on 8 matching bases. CDR3 size: 17 residues. CDR1 SGHAT and CDR2 FQNNGV come from the germline V gene. Trimming took 1 base from V and 4 from J, leaving 18 bases between them. The CDR3 spells CASSLGRTGRDADTQYF. For the CDR3, the DNA is TGTGCCAGCAGCTTAGGAAGGACAGGGAGGGACGCAGATACGCAGTATTTT.

The gene calls are TRBV28 and TRBJ2-7; D gene ambiguous. Germline-derived CDR1 and CDR2 are MDHEN and SYDVKM. The germline V and J ends were trimmed by 2 bases and 1 base, with 9 bases remaining between them. The CDR3 has 14 amino acids. CDR3 in amino acids: CASSLHSGSYEQYF. Written as DNA, the CDR3 is TGTGCCAGCAGTTTACACTCAGGATCCTACGAGCAGTACTTC.

The chain carries TRBV18 and TRBJ2-5, with 9 bases aligning to TRBD2. The CDR3 runs 14 residues. Trimming at V came to 1 base and at J to 4 bases, leaving 1 base not matched to a gene. Germline-derived CDR1 and CDR2 are KGHSH and LQKENI. The DNA for the CDR3 is TGTGCCAGCTCACCACTTAGCGGGGGAGAGACCCAGTACTTC. This sequence encodes CASSPLSGGETQYF. Variable domain in full (rest from reference TRBV18 and TRBJ2-5): NAGVMQNPRHLVRRRGQEARLRCSPMKGHSHVYWYRQLPEEGLKFMVYLQKENIIDESGMPKERFSAEFPKEGPSILRIQQVVRGDSAAYFCASSPLSGGETQYFGPGTRLLVL.

This chain connects TRBV6-5 to TRBJ2-1, with TRBD1 as a possible D gene (6 bases). V gave up 5 bases and J gave up 8 bases, with 16 bases separating them. Per the germline V gene, CDR1 is MNHEY and CDR2 is SVGAGI. This CDR3 contains 14 residues. CDR3 sequence: CASSPGQRWDEQFF. The CDR3 bases are TGTGCCAGCAGTCCAGGACAGAGGTGGGATGAGCAGTTCTTC.

About this clone: Sequence at one end of the junction differs from germline and may be a read error. The CDR3 bases are TGTTCCAGCAGCTTACAACATAACACTGAAGCTTTCTTT. Its translation is CSSSLQHNTEAFF. V and J are TRBV7-9 and TRBJ1-1; D remains ambiguous. The CDR3 has 13 amino acids. From germline, CDR1 is SEHNR and CDR2 FQNEAQ (reference sequence).

V gene TRBV14 combines with J gene TRBJ2-1; TRBD2 matches at 7 bases. The length of the CDR3 is 17 residues. CDR1 SGHDN and CDR2 FVKESK come from the germline V gene. V shed 5 bases and J 5 bases; nucleotides not matched to a gene: 15. Here the CDR3 reads CASSRKRSLADHNEQFF. CDR3 nucleotide sequence: TGTGCCAGCAGCAGAAAGAGGAGTCTAGCGGACCACAATGAGCAGTTCTTC.